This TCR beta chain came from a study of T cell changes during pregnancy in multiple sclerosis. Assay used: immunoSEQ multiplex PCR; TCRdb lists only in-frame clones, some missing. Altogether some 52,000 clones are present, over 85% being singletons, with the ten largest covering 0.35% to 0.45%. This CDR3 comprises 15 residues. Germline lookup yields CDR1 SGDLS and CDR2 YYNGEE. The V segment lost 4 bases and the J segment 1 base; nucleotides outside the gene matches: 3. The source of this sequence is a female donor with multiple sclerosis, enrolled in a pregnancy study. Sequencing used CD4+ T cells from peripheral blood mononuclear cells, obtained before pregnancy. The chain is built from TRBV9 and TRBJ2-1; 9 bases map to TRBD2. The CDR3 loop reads CASSPSGASYNEQFF. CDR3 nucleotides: TGTGCCAGCAGCCCTAGCGGGGCTTCCTACAATGAGCAGTTCTTC. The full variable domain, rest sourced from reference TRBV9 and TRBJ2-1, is DSGVTQTPKHLITATGQRVTLRCSPRSGDLSVYWYQQSLDQGLQFLIQYYNGEERAKGNILERFSAQQFPDLHSELNLSSLELGDSALYFCASSPSGASYNEQFFGPGTRLTVL.